One sample yielded the 9 T cell receptor beta chains listed below, sequenced in a study of OX40 agonist ivuxolimab in advanced cancers. The table came from immunoSEQ multiplex PCR; TCRdb's copy has only in-frame clones and leaves some out. This sample has approximately 79,000 clones, with over 70% found just once. The sequencing used CD4+ or CD8+ T cells sorted from blood, collected in a trial of the OX40 agonist ivuxolimab. All receptors come from an adult with an advanced solid tumor such as melanoma, head and neck, liver or kidney cancer.

J is TRBJ1-4 and V is TRBV5-1; D is perhaps TRBD1 (6 bases). In germline, CDR1 is SGHRS, CDR2 YFSETQ. V was shortened by 0 bases and J by 7 bases, with 16 bases between the two germline ends. This CDR3 is built from 16 residues. CDR3 nucleotides: TGCGCCAGCAGCTTGGCGGGGGGGCGAACGAGTGAAAAACTGTTTTTT. Translated: CASSLAGGRTSEKLFF.

This chain joins TRBV5-8 and TRBJ2-2; 11 bases fit TRBD2. Germline loops: CDR1 SGHTS, CDR2 YDEGEE. This CDR3 is built from 16 residues. Unmatched junction bases numbered 7, after V lost 6 bases and J lost 3 bases. CDR3 bases: TGTGCCAGCATCCGCGGGACTAGCGGCGACACCGGGGAGCTGTTTTTT. This gives the protein CASIRGTSGDTGELFF.

This clone has just a few counts. The genes are TRBV6-5 and TRBJ2-6; 7 positions agree with TRBD2. Trimming took 2 bases from V and 4 from J; bases not matched to a gene: 5. The CDR3 has 16 amino acids. Germline assignment: CDR1 MNHEY and CDR2 SVGAGI. The CDR3, as DNA: TGTGCCAGCAGTTACCTCATCGGGAGGGGGGCCAACGTCCTGACTTTC. Translated, it gives CASSYLIGRGANVLTF.

This clone was seen a single time. The rearrangement joins TRBV19 to TRBJ1-5, with a weak D call TRBD1 (6 bases). The CDR3 covers 15 residues. Trimming took off 9 bases at V and 2 bases at J, with 17 bases between the two ends. Looked up from germline, CDR1 is LNHDA and CDR2 is SQIVND (reference sequence). CDR3 loop: CASQDKGGGNQPQHF. Written as DNA, the CDR3 is TGTGCCAGCCAAGACAAAGGGGGAGGCAATCAGCCCCAGCATTTT.

The CDR3 here is CASSSRTSGRVDTQYF. The CDR3 DNA sequence: TGTGCCAGCAGTTCTCGGACTAGCGGGAGAGTCGATACGCAGTATTTT. The rearrangement joins TRBV27 to TRBJ2-3, with 13 bases identical to TRBD2. The CDR3 sequence is 16 residues long. Germline CDR1 and CDR2: MNHEY and SMNVEV (reference sequence). Trimming cost V 4 bases and J 6 bases; bases outside gene matches: 7.

In its sample, this clone was seen once. The CDR3 sequence is CASSPPSGREKLFF. The CDR3 coding sequence is TGTGCCAGCTCACCACCGTCTGGCCGGGAAAAACTGTTTTTT. V and J are TRBV18 and TRBJ1-4; D uncertain. From germline, CDR1 is KGHSH and CDR2 LQKENI. With 0 bases removed from V and 8 bases from J, the gap between germline ends came to 10 bases. This CDR3 comprises 14 residues.

V and J are TRBV18 and TRBJ2-3; the D gene is possibly TRBD1 (6 bases). Trimming pared 1 base from V and 3 bases from J, leaving 14 bases between. CDR1 and CDR2 from the germline V gene are KGHSH and LQKENI. CDR3 length: 16 residues. Here the CDR3 reads CASSPQSGAGTDTQYF. CDR3 DNA sequence: TGTGCCAGCTCACCACAATCAGGGGCTGGGACAGATACGCAGTATTTT. The full variable domain, with the rest looked up from reference TRBV18 and TRBJ2-3, is NAGVMQNPRHLVRRRGQEARLRCSPMKGHSHVYWYRQLPEEGLKFMVYLQKENIIDESGMPKERFSAEFPKEGPSILRIQQVVRGDSAAYFCASSPQSGAGTDTQYFGPGTRLTVL.

The CDR3 here is CASSEQGAQSTEAFF. The DNA for the CDR3 is TGCGCCAGCAGCGAACAGGGGGCGCAGAGCACTGAAGCTTTCTTT. The chain joins TRBV5-1 to TRBJ1-1, with 9 bases aligning to TRBD1. Germline values: CDR1 SGHRS, CDR2 YFSETQ. V lost 4 bases to trimming and J lost 4 bases; unmatched junction nucleotides: 8. CDR3 length: 15 residues. The whole variable domain, remainder taken from reference TRBV5-1 and TRBJ1-1, is KAGVTQTPRYLIKTRGQQVTLSCSPISGHRSVSWYQQTPGQGLQFLFEYFSETQRNKGNFPGRFSGRQFSNSRSEMNVSTLELGDSALYLCASSEQGAQSTEAFFGQGTRLTVV.

The chain has TRBV18 and TRBJ2-3; tentatively, D is TRBD2 (6 bases). The CDR3 consists of 15 residues. The germline V and J ends were trimmed by 0 bases and 0 bases, with 7 bases remaining between them. CDR1 is KGHSH and CDR2 is LQKENI in the germline V gene. This chain's CDR3 is CASSPPGLSTDTQYF. CDR3 nucleotides: TGTGCCAGCTCACCACCGGGACTTAGCACAGATACGCAGTATTTT.